The entry below describes one TCR beta chain. Its target is not known. Time point defined: baseline, week 1 (first vaccination visit). As for treatment: pre-vaccination baseline after standard-of-care therapy. V was pared by 3 bases and J by 3 bases, with 4 bases of the junction left unmatched. Germline CDR1 LGHNA, CDR2 YNFKEQ. The CDR3 spans 15 residues. Sequenced by immunoSEQ multiplex PCR; TCRdb stores in-frame clones only, minus some. Of nearly 50,000 clones in the sample, 86% were seen once. These data are taken from a study of a mutant IDH1 vaccine in newly diagnosed glioma. Across the whole study: Treatment recipients were around 62% male and around 40% female, and their mean age was about 40 years. Pretreatment consisted of radiotherapy, temozolomide, or both, with most receiving both. Study-wide findings and caveats: Altogether, 80% to 95% of patients exhibited vaccine-induced immune responses.

The material sequenced was PBMCs, taken from a glioma patient treated with radiotherapy, temozolomide or both. This clonotype was obtained from a man aged 35 to 55 with glioma. The chain combines TRBV4-2 with TRBJ2-7; 11 nucleotides line up with TRBD2. The CDR3 here is CASSHGTSGDYEQYF. The CDR3 DNA sequence: TGTGCCAGCAGCCATGGGACTAGCGGAGACTACGAGCAGTACTTC.